The 31 T cell receptor beta chains in this list originate from one sample, sequenced in a study of cytomegalovirus exposure and HLA in healthy donors. PCR employed 60 Vbeta and 13 Jbeta primers. TCRdb keeps only in-frame clones here, not all; method: immunoSEQ multiplex PCR. Of under 150,000 clones listed, 65% to 85% are singletons. The sample consisted of PBMCs. These receptors all stem from a woman aged 18-29 years in good health and CMV-seronegative.

The chain combines TRBV19 with TRBJ2-6; TRBD2 is a possible D gene (6 bases). This CDR3 is 13 amino acids long. The germline gives CDR1 LNHDA, CDR2 SQIVND (reference sequence). With 10 bases removed from V and 4 bases from J, the gap between germline ends came to 11 bases. CDR3 sequence reads: CATGTYGANVLTF. CDR3 DNA: TGTGCCACCGGGACTTACGGGGCCAACGTCCTGACTTTC.

This clone has only one observation. The chain links TRBV7-9 to TRBJ2-5, with 8 positions matching TRBD2. The CDR3 totals 15 residues. V gave up 8 bases and J gave up 7 bases; unmatched junction bases: 15. CDR1 and CDR2 from the germline V gene are SEHNR and FQNEAQ (reference sequence). Here the CDR3 reads CASEEEAGVGWTQYF. Written as DNA, the CDR3 is TGTGCCAGCGAAGAAGAAGCGGGAGTAGGGTGGACCCAGTACTTC.

The chain is built from TRBV6-5 and TRBJ2-7, with D perhaps TRBD1 (5 bases). Germline CDR1 and CDR2: MNHEY and SVGAGI. The CDR3 loop spans 15 amino acids. Between the trimmed V and J ends, which lost 2 bases and 2 bases, there was a span of 13 bases. The CDR3 DNA reads TGTGCCAGCAGTTACCAGGGCGGCACGACCTACGAGCAGTACTTC. It translates to CASSYQGGTTYEQYF.

Comments on this clone: Other DNA sequences in this specimen translate into the identical CDR3. V gene TRBV7-9 combines with J gene TRBJ1-2; 10 bases agree with TRBD1. Losses at the gene ends were 2 bases for V and 7 bases for J; bases not matched to a gene: 10. The length of the CDR3 is 16 residues. The germline gives CDR1 SEHNR, CDR2 FQNEAQ (reference sequence). CDR3 coding DNA: TGTGCCAGCAGCTTAAACGGGGACAGGGGTCTGTTTGGCTACACCTTC. It codes for CASSLNGDRGLFGYTF. Combining the CDR3 with reference TRBV7-9 and TRBJ1-2 gives the whole variable domain DTGVSQNPRHKITKRGQNVTFRCDPISEHNRLYWYRQTLGQGPEFLTYFQNEAQLEKSRLLSDRFSAERPKGSFSTLEIQRTEQGDSAMYLCASSLNGDRGLFGYTFGSGTRLTVV.

The gene calls are TRBV11-2 and TRBJ2-3; unclear D gene. The CDR3 is 12 residues long. V lost 1 base and J 3 bases, leaving 2 bases between the germline ends. Germline CDR1 and CDR2: SGHAT and FQNNGV. The CDR3 DNA reads TGTGCCAGCAGCTTAGTAACAGATACGCAGTATTTT. Its protein product is CASSLVTDTQYF. Variable domain in full (rest from reference TRBV11-2 and TRBJ2-3): EAGVAQSPRYKIIEKRQSVAFWCNPISGHATLYWYQQILGQGPKLLIQFQNNGVVDDSQLPKDRFSAERLKGVDSTLKIQPAKLEDSAVYLCASSLVTDTQYFGPGTRLTVL.

In regard to this clone: Since no conserved phenylalanine or tryptophan closes the CDR3, a read error is the likely cause. No DNA is shown, since the ends of the CDR3 on it are uncertain; the CDR3 is the one TCRdb lists. The rearrangement links TRBV6-1 to TRBJ2-7; TRBD2, the D gene given by the table, was not confirmed from the DNA. Germline V CDR1 and CDR2: MNHNS, SASEGT. With termini counted, the CDR3 has 12 amino acids. The CDR3 is CASSEGGGTQPI.

The chain is built from TRBV5-1 and TRBJ1-1; tentatively, D is TRBD1 (5 bases). Germline assignment: CDR1 SGHRS and CDR2 YFSETQ. Trimming pared 4 bases from V and 1 base from J, leaving 11 bases between. The CDR3 covers 14 residues. In nucleotides, the CDR3 is TGCGCCAGCAGCCGCGGGACGGGGAACACTGAAGCTTTCTTT. Protein product: CASSRGTGNTEAFF.

This rearrangement joins TRBV4-2 to TRBJ2-1; TRBD1 is a possible D gene (6 bases). Germline CDR1 LGHNA, CDR2 YNFKEQ. This CDR3 is 11 amino acids long. V was clipped by 5 bases and J by 9 bases, with 8 bases between them. The CDR3 nucleotides read TGTGCCAGCAGCTCAGGGGTTGAGCAGTTCTTC. As protein: CASSSGVEQFF.

The chain uses TRBV28 and TRBJ2-5; 7 nucleotides line up with TRBD1. J was trimmed by 5 bases and V by 10 bases; bases with no gene match: 13. The CDR3 consists of 14 residues. The germline CDR1 and CDR2 sequences are MDHEN and SYDVKM. The CDR3: CATRPVARGETQYF. The CDR3, as DNA: TGTGCCACCCGTCCGGTGGCCAGGGGGGAGACCCAGTACTTC.

The chain links TRBV7-9 to TRBJ1-3, with D hard to call. In germline, CDR1 is SEHNR, CDR2 FQNEAQ (reference sequence). The germline V and J ends were trimmed by 1 base and 4 bases, with 14 bases remaining between them. The CDR3 sequence is 16 residues long. The CDR3 DNA reads as TGTGCCAGCAGCTTAGTGGTGACGGGAGCAGGAAACACCATATATTTT. Protein: CASSLVVTGAGNTIYF.

In its sample, this clone was seen once. This chain joins TRBV27 and TRBJ2-3; a weak D match, TRBD1 (5 bases). This CDR3 is 13 amino acids long. Deletions cut 2 bases from V and 5 bases from J, with 8 bases between. The germline V gene has CDR1 MNHEY and CDR2 SMNVEV (reference sequence). The CDR3 is CASSLLRGDTQYF. The CDR3 DNA reads as TGTGCCAGCAGTTTACTAAGGGGAGATACGCAGTATTTT.

The rearrangement joins TRBV27 to TRBJ1-1, with D uncertain. The V end lost 2 bases, the J end lost 2 bases, and 6 bases lay between the germline ends. This CDR3 has 13 amino acids. Germline assignment: CDR1 MNHEY and CDR2 SMNVEV (reference sequence). DNA for the CDR3: TGTGCCAGCAGTTTAGAGGTAAACACTGAAGCTTTCTTT. The encoded protein is CASSLEVNTEAFF.

The genes are TRBV2 and TRBJ1-4; 11 bases map to TRBD1. V was clipped by 3 bases and J by 8 bases; unmatched bases: 2. CDR3 length: 14 amino acids. The germline CDR1 and CDR2 sequences are SNHLY and FYNNEI. CDR3 in amino acids: CASSEWTGGEKLFF. CDR3 DNA sequence: TGTGCCAGCAGTGAGTGGACAGGGGGCGAAAAACTGTTTTTT.

The chain couples TRBV11-1 to TRBJ2-2, with D perhaps matching TRBD2 (7 bases). The CDR3 runs to 16 residues. From germline, CDR1 is SGHAT and CDR2 FQDESV (reference sequence). V was clipped by 5 bases and J by 2 bases, with 15 bases between them. CDR3 residues: CASSARWGGNTGELFF. The CDR3 DNA sequence: TGTGCCAGCAGCGCCCGATGGGGGGGCAACACCGGGGAGCTGTTTTTT.

CDR3 nucleotides: TGTGCCAGCTATTCTAACCGTGGCTACACCTTC. Protein: CASYSNRGYTF. The J gene is TRBJ1-2, the V gene TRBV28, with unresolved D. V was clipped by 8 bases and J by 7 bases, with 11 bases between them. Germline CDR1 is MDHEN and CDR2 is SYDVKM. There are 11 residues in the CDR3.

The chain carries TRBV19 and TRBJ1-5, with 7 positions matching TRBD1. The CDR3 extends over 14 amino acids. CDR1 LNHDA and CDR2 SQIVND come from the germline V gene (reference sequence). The junction had 9 bases not matched to a gene; V was cut back by 6 bases and J by 7 bases. CDR3 in DNA: TGTGCCAGTAGCGAACAGGGGCTCGGGCAGCCCCAGCATTTT. Protein sequence: CASSEQGLGQPQHF.

The chain carries TRBV5-6 and TRBJ1-1, with D perhaps TRBD1 (6 bases). The CDR3 has 15 residues. Germline V gene lookup returns CDR1 SGHDT and CDR2 YYEEEE. The V and J ends lost 2 bases and 1 base respectively, with 12 bases between them. The CDR3 nucleotides are TGTGCCAGCAGCTTCAGGGGCGCGGCGAACACTGAAGCTTTCTTT. As protein: CASSFRGAANTEAFF.

The chain uses TRBV5-4 and TRBJ2-7, with 15 bases that match TRBD2. CDR1 SGHNT and CDR2 YYREEE come from the germline V gene (reference sequence). J lost 2 bases, V lost 3 bases, and 9 bases had no gene match. The length of the CDR3 is 18 residues. The CDR3 coding sequence is TGTGCCAGCAGCTCACGTGGACTAGCGGGAGGGATTACCTACGAGCAGTACTTC. As protein: CASSSRGLAGGITYEQYF.

The chain joins TRBV30 to TRBJ1-4, with 8 bases that match TRBD1. The CDR3 is made up of 14 amino acids. V lost 1 base, J lost 5 bases, and 3 bases stayed unmatched. CDR1 is GTSNPN and CDR2 is SVGIG in the germline V gene (reference sequence). CDR3 loop: CAWSADRANEKLFF. The CDR3, as DNA: TGTGCCTGGAGTGCGGACAGGGCAAATGAAAAACTGTTTTTT.

This chain connects TRBV5-1 to TRBJ2-1; TRBD2 matches 15 bases. V trimming: 3 bases; J trimming: 9 bases; junction bases outside the gene matches: 7. Germline CDR1 is SGHRS and CDR2 is YFSETQ. This CDR3 spans 16 amino acids. CDR3 in amino acids: CASSWPGLAGGTEQFF. The CDR3 nucleotides read TGCGCCAGCAGCTGGCCGGGACTAGCGGGAGGAACTGAGCAGTTCTTC. Complete variable domain (other parts from reference TRBV5-1 and TRBJ2-1): KAGVTQTPRYLIKTRGQQVTLSCSPISGHRSVSWYQQTPGQGLQFLFEYFSETQRNKGNFPGRFSGRQFSNSRSEMNVSTLELGDSALYLCASSWPGLAGGTEQFFGPGTRLTVL.

As regards this clone: The sample has other DNA sequences that encode this CDR3 too. V usage is TRBV5-1 and J usage is TRBJ2-5, with TRBD1 identical over 11 bases. J was trimmed by 4 bases and V by 4 bases; bases with no gene match: 3. Germline-derived CDR1 and CDR2 are SGHRS and YFSETQ. This CDR3 spans 14 amino acids. This CDR3 is CASSTGTGGETQYF. The CDR3 region has the DNA TGCGCCAGCAGCACTGGGACAGGGGGAGAGACCCAGTACTTC.

This rearrangement joins TRBV7-2 to TRBJ2-2; TRBD2 might be the D (5 bases). V lost 8 bases to trimming and J lost 0 bases, with 13 bases between them. This CDR3 is 15 amino acids long. CDR1 is SGHTA and CDR2 is FQGNSA in the germline V gene. The DNA of the CDR3 is TGTGCCAGCGGCGGACTGGTCGCGAACACCGGGGAGCTGTTTTTT. As protein: CASGGLVANTGELFF. The full variable domain, completed using reference TRBV7-2 and TRBJ2-2, is GAGVSQSPSNKVTEKGKDVELRCDPISGHTALYWYRQSLGQGLEFLIYFQGNSAPDKSGLPSDRFSAERTGGSVSTLTIQRTQQEDSAVYLCASGGLVANTGELFFGEGSRLTVL.

The rearrangement links TRBV11-3 to TRBJ1-1; TRBD1 might be the D (6 bases). Germline V CDR1 and CDR2: SGHNT, YENEEA. The CDR3 is 14 amino acids. V lost 4 bases and J lost 6, with 15 bases in between. The CDR3 coding sequence is TGTGCCAGCAGCTCACAGGGATCAACAGCTGAAGCTTTCTTT. It encodes CASSSQGSTAEAFF.

This sequence joins TRBV30 and TRBJ1-1; 9 bases are a match to TRBD1. The CDR3 is 18 residues long. The V gene end was trimmed by 1 base and the J gene end by 2 bases; junction bases not matched to a gene: 14. Germline CDR1 reads GTSNPN; CDR2 reads SVGIG (reference sequence). CDR3 protein: CAWSAYTGGSYSNTEAFF. The CDR3 DNA sequence: TGTGCCTGGAGTGCCTATACAGGGGGCTCCTATTCTAACACTGAAGCTTTCTTT.

This sequence joins TRBV7-9 and TRBJ2-3; D ambiguous. This CDR3 contains 14 residues. Trimming removed 5 bases from V and 4 bases from J, with 13 bases in between. In germline, CDR1 is SEHNR, CDR2 FQNEAQ (reference sequence). CDR3 bases: TGTGCCAGCAGCCCCCCCAGTATCGCAGATACGCAGTATTTT. This gives the protein CASSPPSIADTQYF.

The V gene is TRBV10-1, the J gene TRBJ1-2, with 8 bases identical to TRBD1. With 2 bases clipped from V and 5 bases from J, the junction kept 1 base outside the gene matches. CDR1 is WNHNN and CDR2 is SYGVQD in the germline V gene (reference sequence). The CDR3 length is 13 residues. This chain's CDR3 is CASSEGTGYGYTF. The DNA for the CDR3 is TGCGCCAGCAGTGAGGGGACAGGTTATGGCTACACCTTC.

This clone has only one observation. The V and J genes are TRBV28 and TRBJ2-2; the match to TRBD2 covers 7 bases. Germline CDR1 is MDHEN and CDR2 is SYDVKM. V lost 4 bases and J lost 4; bases outside the gene matches: 0. The CDR3 covers 13 residues. The CDR3 loop reads CASSWTSTGELFF. The CDR3 bases are TGTGCCAGCAGTTGGACTAGCACCGGGGAGCTGTTTTTT.

The chain couples TRBV2 to TRBJ2-2; 8 bases fit TRBD1. This CDR3 is built from 15 residues. Germline values: CDR1 SNHLY, CDR2 FYNNEI. With V trimmed by 6 bases and J by 1 base, 4 bases remained unmatched. The CDR3 bases are TGTGCCAGCAGGCTACAGGGGGGGAACACCGGGGAGCTGTTTTTT. It is translated as CASRLQGGNTGELFF.

The chain employs TRBV27 and TRBJ2-7, with a possible D match to TRBD1 (5 bases). The CDR3 has 14 amino acids. Germline CDR1 MNHEY, CDR2 SMNVEV (reference sequence). V lost 7 bases and J 2 bases, leaving 15 bases between the germline ends. CDR3: CASTLRTIAYEQYF. In DNA form, the CDR3 reads TGTGCCAGCACCCTGCGGACAATCGCCTACGAGCAGTACTTC.

The chain recombines TRBV7-6 with TRBJ1-2; 7 nucleotides match TRBD1. The V and J ends lost 5 bases and 4 bases, in that order; junction bases with no gene match: 7. This CDR3 is 14 amino acids long. Germline CDR1 reads SGHVS; CDR2 reads FNYEAQ. The CDR3 DNA reads TGTGCCAGCAGCCCCCGGACAGGCCTCTATGGCTACACCTTC. Residues: CASSPRTGLYGYTF. Using reference TRBV7-6 and TRBJ1-2 for the parts outside the CDR3, the full variable domain is GAGVSQSPRYKVTKRGQDVALRCDPISGHVSLYWYRQALGQGPEFLTYFNYEAQQDKSGLPNDRFSAERPEGSISTLTIQRTEQRDSAMYRCASSPRTGLYGYTFGSGTRLTVV.

The J gene is TRBJ1-2, the V gene TRBV29-1; D unresolved. From germline, CDR1 is SQVTM and CDR2 ANQGSEA. Trimming took 7 bases from V and 0 from J, leaving 18 bases between them. The CDR3 sequence is 15 residues long. The CDR3 DNA sequence: TGCAGCGCCGCGGGAGTCAGTGCAACTAACTATGGCTACACCTTC. Residues: CSAAGVSATNYGYTF.